These 27 T cell receptor beta chains were sequenced from one sample in a study of regulatory T cells in long-lasting Graves disease. Library construction for TCR beta used iRepertoire HTBI primers and Arm-PCR of CDR3 regions. Each CDR3 protein is one row after TCRdb ran MiXCR on the multiplex PCR reads. The sample yields more than 300,000 distinct CDR3 sequences, roughly 21% seen once. Time point: persistent/refractory GD, antithyroid drugs over 5 years with positive TRAb. The TCR library was made from RNA extracted from PBMCs. The source was peripheral blood mononuclear cells (PBMCs), collected when the disease was refractory, from a patient treated with antithyroid drugs. The receptor source for this set is a female donor with Graves disease.

The chain has TRBV20-1 and TRBJ1-2; D might be TRBD1 (6 bases). The CDR3 loop spans 15 amino acids. From germline, CDR1 is DFQATT and CDR2 SNEGSKA (reference sequence). V lost 3 bases and J 3 bases, leaving 17 bases between the germline ends. This chain's CDR3 is CSARGGGPSHYGYTF. The DNA for the CDR3 is TGCAGTGCTAGGGGGGGGGGGCCTAGCCACTATGGCTACACCTTC.

This clonotype turned up a few times. J is TRBJ1-2 and V is TRBV29-1; 8 bases align to TRBD1. CDR3 size: 15 residues. Germline CDR1 reads SQVTM; CDR2 reads ANQGSEA. V dropped 1 base and J dropped 8; count of bases not matched to a gene: 12. The CDR3 sequence: CSVEAPLDRAEGYTF. Written as DNA, the CDR3 is TGCAGCGTTGAAGCCCCCCTGGACAGGGCGGAAGGCTACACCTTC. Combining the CDR3 with reference TRBV29-1 and TRBJ1-2 gives the whole variable domain SAVISQKPSRDICQRGTSLTIQCQVDSQVTMMFWYRQQPGQSLTLIATANQGSEATYESGFVIDKFPISRPNLTFSTLTVSNMSPEDSSIYLCSVEAPLDRAEGYTFGSGTRLTVV.

This clonotype has ten or more counts. The V gene is TRBV24-1, the J gene TRBJ2-7, with D maybe TRBD2 (6 bases). The CDR3 contains 13 residues. V was pared by 3 bases and J by 3 bases, with 8 bases between. Germline V gives CDR1 KGHDR, CDR2 SFDVKD. The CDR3 bases are TGTGCCACCAGTGATGGGGGGTACTACGAGCAGTACTTC. Protein product: CATSDGGYYEQYF.

This clonotype was picked up many times. V and J are TRBV11-2 and TRBJ2-6; D remains ambiguous. CDR3 length: 14 residues. Deletions cut 1 base from V and 1 base from J, with 2 bases between. Germline V gene data show CDR1 as SGHAT and CDR2 as FQNNGV. CDR3 loop: CASSLGSGANVLTF. The DNA for the CDR3 is TGTGCCAGCAGCTTAGGGTCTGGGGCCAACGTCCTGACTTTC.

The V call is TRBV4-1, the J call TRBJ2-7, with a tentative D call TRBD2 (6 bases). Between the trimmed V and J ends, which lost 2 bases and 10 bases, there was a span of 21 bases. The CDR3 has 15 amino acids. Germline-derived CDR1 and CDR2 are MGHRA and YSYEKL. Here the CDR3 DNA reads TGCGCCAGCAGCCAATCCCGTGGGGGGTCTACGAAACAGTACTTC. Residues: CASSQSRGGSTKQYF.

This clonotype was counted a few times. The CDR3 is CASSMRPPGQGKHGSGNTIYF. The CDR3 bases are TGTGCCAGTAGTATGAGACCCCCGGGACAGGGGAAGCATGGCTCTGGAAACACCATATATTTT. The V gene is TRBV19, the J gene TRBJ1-3; 10 bases fit TRBD1. From germline, CDR1 is LNHDA and CDR2 SQIVND (reference sequence). V lost 3 bases, J lost 0 bases, and 17 bases stayed unmatched. This CDR3 has 21 residues.

This clonotype showed up just once. The V and J genes are TRBV9 and TRBJ1-5, with D perhaps matching TRBD1 (6 bases). CDR1 and CDR2 (germline): SGDLS, YYNGEE. Trimming cost V 0 bases and J 3 bases, with 10 bases left between them. The CDR3 sequence is 15 residues long. The CDR3 bases are TGTGCCAGCAGCGTAGGCGGACAGATCAATCAGCCCCAGCATTTT. Translation: CASSVGGQINQPQHF.

This clonotype came up many times. Its ends do not fully match the called genes, so a read error is possible. The gene calls are TRBV11-2 and TRBJ2-6, with D unclear. Per germline, CDR1 SGHAT and CDR2 FQNNGV. This CDR3 contains 13 residues. This CDR3 reads CASSLAGVNVLTF. CDR3 coding DNA: TGTGCCAGCAGCTTAGCTGGGGTCAACGTCCTGACTTTC.

This clonotype has more than one count but fewer than ten. This sequence joins TRBV9 and TRBJ2-7; 12 bases are a match to TRBD1. V gave up 4 bases and J gave up 3 bases; unmatched junction bases: 14. Germline V lookup: CDR1 SGDLS, CDR2 YYNGEE. The CDR3 totals 18 residues. The CDR3 is CASSHHPGQGAYGYEQYF. The CDR3 nucleotides are TGTGCCAGCAGCCACCACCCGGGACAGGGGGCGTATGGCTACGAGCAGTACTTC. The full variable domain, with the rest looked up from reference TRBV9 and TRBJ2-7, is DSGVTQTPKHLITATGQRVTLRCSPRSGDLSVYWYQQSLDQGLQFLIQYYNGEERAKGNILERFSAQQFPDLHSELNLSSLELGDSALYFCASSHHPGQGAYGYEQYFGPGTRLTVT.

This clonotype occurred many times. V usage is TRBV11-3 and J usage is TRBJ2-5; TRBD1 or TRBD2 may be the D gene (5 bases each). This CDR3 contains 14 residues. V shed 6 bases and J shed 1 base, with 12 bases lying between them. CDR1 is SGHNT, CDR2 YENEEA, per germline. This CDR3 is CASSYPGPQETQYF. In DNA form, the CDR3 reads TGTGCCAGCAGTTACCCGGGGCCCCAAGAGACCCAGTACTTC.

At least ten counts were recorded for this clonotype. This rearrangement joins TRBV12-3 or TRBV12-4 to TRBJ1-6; D possibly corresponds to TRBD1 (6 bases). The CDR3 contains 15 residues. V was cut by 0 bases and J by 12 bases, with 15 bases left in between. The CDR3 DNA follows: TGTGCCAGCAGTTTAGCCTCAGGGGAAACCCTACCCCTCCACTTT. Encoded protein: CASSLASGETLPLHF.

This clonotype was counted a few times. The chain couples TRBV19 to TRBJ2-2; D ambiguous. The germline V and J ends were trimmed by 4 bases and 1 base, with 7 bases remaining between them. The CDR3 covers 14 residues. Looked up from germline, CDR1 is LNHDA and CDR2 is SQIVND (reference sequence). CDR3 in amino acids: CASSKQRNTGELFF. CDR3 in DNA: TGTGCCAGTAGTAAACAAAGGAACACCGGGGAGCTGTTTTTT.

This clonotype showed up many times. This chain connects TRBV11-2 to TRBJ1-1, with no clear D. Germline V CDR1 and CDR2: SGHAT, FQNNGV. The CDR3 is 12 residues long. V gave up 5 bases and J gave up 2 bases, with 6 bases separating them. Here the CDR3 DNA reads TGTGCCAGCAGCGGCATTAACACTGAAGCTTTCTTT. Translation gives CASSGINTEAFF. Full variable domain (rest looked up from reference TRBV11-2 and TRBJ1-1): EAGVAQSPRYKIIEKRQSVAFWCNPISGHATLYWYQQILGQGPKLLIQFQNNGVVDDSQLPKDRFSAERLKGVDSTLKIQPAKLEDSAVYLCASSGINTEAFFGQGTRLTVV.

The V gene is TRBV7-2, the J gene TRBJ1-6; D remains ambiguous. The CDR3 extends over 13 amino acids. V lost 5 bases and J 10 bases, leaving 12 bases between the germline ends. The germline gives CDR1 SGHTA, CDR2 FQGNSA. The CDR3 nucleotides are TGTGCCAGCAGCGCGCTCATGGACTCACCCCTCCACTTT. This encodes CASSALMDSPLHF.

The chain couples TRBV6-5 to TRBJ2-2, with a weak D call TRBD1 (5 bases). V shed 3 bases and J shed 3 bases, with 11 bases lying between them. The CDR3 sequence is 15 residues long. Germline lookup yields CDR1 MNHEY and CDR2 SVGAGI. For the CDR3, the DNA is TGTGCCAGCAGTTATTCCGACAGATACACCGGGGAGCTGTTTTTT. Translated: CASSYSDRYTGELFF.

This clonotype was counted between two and nine times. V and J are TRBV19 and TRBJ1-2; maybe TRBD1 (6 bases). Trimming removed 7 bases from V and 8 bases from J, with 20 bases in between. Germline loops: CDR1 LNHDA, CDR2 SQIVND (reference sequence). The CDR3 contains 14 residues. The chain's CDR3 is CASMTIRGRGGYTF. CDR3 nucleotide sequence: TGTGCCAGTATGACGATCCGGGGGCGAGGGGGCTACACCTTC.

This clonotype was observed a handful of times. The CDR3 bases are TGTGCCAGTAGTATCCCTGTCGGAGCTCCGCGTAACTACACCTTC. Its protein product is CASSIPVGAPRNYTF. The chain links TRBV19 to TRBJ1-2; unclear D gene. Germline V gives CDR1 LNHDA, CDR2 SQIVND (reference sequence). The V end was cut by 3 bases, the J end by 10 bases, with 21 bases between. The CDR3 is 15 amino acids. Based on the CDR3 plus reference TRBV19 and TRBJ1-2, the full variable domain is DGGITQSPKYLFRKEGQNVTLSCEQNLNHDAMYWYRQDPGQGLRLIYYSQIVNDFQKGDIAEGYSVSREKKESFPLTVTSAQKNPTAFYLCASSIPVGAPRNYTFGSGTRLTVV.

The sample holds many counts of this clonotype. The chain couples TRBV6-2 or TRBV6-3 to TRBJ2-7; TRBD2 aligns across 14 bases. This CDR3 comprises 17 residues. Unmatched junction bases numbered 2, after V lost 0 bases and J lost 1 base. Germline lookup yields CDR1 MNHEY and CDR2 SVGEGT. The CDR3 DNA follows: TGTGCCAGCAGTTACTCGGGACTAGCGGGGGAGTCCTACGAGCAGTACTTC. The encoded protein is CASSYSGLAGESYEQYF.

The sample holds a few counts of this clonotype. This sequence joins TRBV6-1 and TRBJ2-6; no firm D call. The CDR3 contains 15 residues. Germline CDR1 is MNHNS and CDR2 is SASEGT. Trimming cost V 6 bases and J 3 bases, with 12 bases left between them. The CDR3 sequence: CASSTRFGGANVLTF. CDR3 nucleotide sequence: TGTGCCAGCAGCACCCGGTTCGGTGGGGCCAACGTCCTGACTTTC.

This clonotype came up many times. This chain joins TRBV7-9 and TRBJ2-5; no firm D call. Trimming took 0 bases from V and 5 from J, leaving 4 bases between them. Germline V gene sequence: CDR1 SEHNR, CDR2 FQNEAQ (reference sequence). The CDR3 length is 12 residues. The CDR3 loop is CASSLAWETQYF. For the CDR3, the DNA is TGTGCCAGCAGCTTAGCGTGGGAGACCCAGTACTTC.

The gene calls are TRBV28 and TRBJ1-5, with a tentative D call TRBD1 (5 bases). The germline V gene encodes CDR1 MDHEN and CDR2 SYDVKM. Deletions cut 5 bases from V and 0 bases from J, with 11 bases between. This CDR3 comprises 15 residues. CDR3 DNA: TGTGCCAGCAGTATCAGGGTAGATAGCAATCAGCCCCAGCATTTT. This translates into CASSIRVDSNQPQHF.

Ten or more counts support this clonotype. CDR3 loop: CATSRDYRGAEAFF. In DNA form, the CDR3 reads TGTGCCACCAGCAGAGATTATAGGGGTGCTGAAGCTTTCTTT. This chain uses TRBV15 with TRBJ1-1; TRBD1 is a possible D gene (5 bases). The germline V and J ends were trimmed by 0 bases and 6 bases, with 11 bases remaining between them. Germline V lookup: CDR1 LNHNV, CDR2 YYDKDF (reference sequence). This CDR3 is 14 amino acids long.

The J gene is TRBJ2-7, the V gene TRBV6-2 or TRBV6-3; a possible D gene is TRBD1 (5 bases). CDR1 and CDR2 (germline): MNHEY, SVGEGT. V was cut by 1 base and J by 5 bases, with 6 bases left in between. This CDR3 is built from 12 residues. CDR3: CASSYWGHEQYF. CDR3 DNA sequence: TGTGCCAGCAGTTACTGGGGCCACGAGCAGTACTTC.

The table lists this clonotype with a few counts. This chain joins TRBV11-2 and TRBJ2-7, with TRBD1 identical over 9 bases. Germline CDR1 SGHAT, CDR2 FQNNGV. V lost 4 bases to trimming and J lost 3 bases; unmatched junction nucleotides: 4. The CDR3 extends over 14 amino acids. CDR3 sequence (DNA): TGTGCCAGCAGCTATGGACAGGGGCTCTACGAGCAGTACTTC. Translation gives CASSYGQGLYEQYF.

This clonotype has a handful of counts. A read error may be the cause here, since a much bigger clone is one base away. The V gene is TRBV30, the J gene TRBJ2-2, with D unclear. V dropped 4 bases and J dropped 2 bases, with 5 bases sitting between them. Germline lookup yields CDR1 GTSNPN and CDR2 SVGIG (reference sequence). The CDR3 consists of 12 residues. This chain's CDR3 is CAWTTNTGELFF. CDR3 sequence (DNA): TGTGCCTGGACTACTAACACCGGGGAGCTGTTTTTT.

For the CDR3, the DNA is TGTGCCAGCAGTGGACACCTCCCGGAGACCCAGTACTTC. Encoded protein: CASSGHLPETQYF. The J gene is TRBJ2-5, the V gene TRBV6-5; D perhaps matches TRBD1 (5 bases). The germline V gene has CDR1 MNHEY and CDR2 SVGAGI. With 5 bases removed from V and 5 bases from J, the gap between germline ends came to 12 bases. CDR3 length equals 13 residues.

This clonotype came up a few times. This chain connects TRBV6-1 to TRBJ1-1, with D possibly TRBD1 on 5 matching bases. The CDR3 is 12 residues long. Germline V gene sequence: CDR1 MNHNS, CDR2 SASEGT. V lost 6 bases and J lost 10, with 15 bases in between. The CDR3 region has the DNA TGTGCCAGCAGCACGGGACCCTCGATAGCTTTCTTT. Residues: CASSTGPSIAFF.